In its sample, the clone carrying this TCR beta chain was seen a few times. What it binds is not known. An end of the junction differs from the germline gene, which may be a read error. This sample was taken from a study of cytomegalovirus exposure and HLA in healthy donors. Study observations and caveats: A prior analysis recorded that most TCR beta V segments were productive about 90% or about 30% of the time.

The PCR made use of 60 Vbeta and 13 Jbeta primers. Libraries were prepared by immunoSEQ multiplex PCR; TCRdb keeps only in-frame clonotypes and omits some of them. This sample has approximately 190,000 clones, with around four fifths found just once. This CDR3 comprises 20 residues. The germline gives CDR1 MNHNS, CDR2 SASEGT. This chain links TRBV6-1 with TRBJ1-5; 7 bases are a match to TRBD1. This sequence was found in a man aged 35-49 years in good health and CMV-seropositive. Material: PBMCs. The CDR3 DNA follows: TGTGCCAGCAGTAAAGCCAGGTCGAGACAGGGCACGTATGGCAATCAGCCCCAGCATTTT. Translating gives CASSKARSRQGTYGNQPQHF.